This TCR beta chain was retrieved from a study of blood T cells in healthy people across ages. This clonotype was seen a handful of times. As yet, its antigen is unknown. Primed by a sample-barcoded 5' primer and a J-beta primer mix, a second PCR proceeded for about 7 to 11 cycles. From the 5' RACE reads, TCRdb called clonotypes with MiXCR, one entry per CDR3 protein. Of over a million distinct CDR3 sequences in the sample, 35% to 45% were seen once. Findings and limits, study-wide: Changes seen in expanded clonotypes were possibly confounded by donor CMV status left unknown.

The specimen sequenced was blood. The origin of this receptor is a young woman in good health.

In nucleotides, the CDR3 is TGTGCCAGCAGTTACTCGAAACAGGTCTATAATTCACCCCTCCACTTT. This encodes CASSYSKQVYNSPLHF. V and J are TRBV6-5 and TRBJ1-6, with D perhaps TRBD1 (5 bases). V lost 0 bases to trimming and J lost 3 bases, with 9 bases between them. The CDR3 spans 16 residues. Germline CDR1 is MNHEY and CDR2 is SVGAGI.